This T cell receptor (beta chain) was identified in a study of T-cell reconstitution after alpha-beta-depleted transplantation in children. The CDR3 is 18 amino acids. V lost 0 bases and J 1 base, leaving 15 bases between the germline ends. Germline assignment: CDR1 SGHAT and CDR2 FQNNGV. This clonotype appeared a few times. The TCRbeta library incorporated unique molecular identifiers. TCRdb fed the PCR reads into MiXCR, producing one record per CDR3 protein. The data hold 700,000 to 950,000 distinct CDR3 sequences, with about 16% observed a single time. The V gene is TRBV11-2, the J gene TRBJ2-2; a weak D match, TRBD1 (6 bases). The source material was PBMCs, mostly from graft donor cells, sampled 360 days after TCRalphabeta/CD19-depleted stem cell transplant. The sequence derives from a male patient younger than 18 who had a stem cell transplant for acute lymphoblastic leukemia, so the T cells may come from the graft donor. The CDR3 region has the DNA TGTGCCAGCAGCTTAGATCGTTGGCAGGGGATGAACACCGGGGAGCTGTTTTTT. Residues: CASSLDRWQGMNTGELFF. Supplemented by reference TRBV11-2 and TRBJ2-2, the full variable domain reads EAGVAQSPRYKIIEKRQSVAFWCNPISGHATLYWYQQILGQGPKLLIQFQNNGVVDDSQLPKDRFSAERLKGVDSTLKIQPAKLEDSAVYLCASSLDRWQGMNTGELFFGEGSRLTVL.